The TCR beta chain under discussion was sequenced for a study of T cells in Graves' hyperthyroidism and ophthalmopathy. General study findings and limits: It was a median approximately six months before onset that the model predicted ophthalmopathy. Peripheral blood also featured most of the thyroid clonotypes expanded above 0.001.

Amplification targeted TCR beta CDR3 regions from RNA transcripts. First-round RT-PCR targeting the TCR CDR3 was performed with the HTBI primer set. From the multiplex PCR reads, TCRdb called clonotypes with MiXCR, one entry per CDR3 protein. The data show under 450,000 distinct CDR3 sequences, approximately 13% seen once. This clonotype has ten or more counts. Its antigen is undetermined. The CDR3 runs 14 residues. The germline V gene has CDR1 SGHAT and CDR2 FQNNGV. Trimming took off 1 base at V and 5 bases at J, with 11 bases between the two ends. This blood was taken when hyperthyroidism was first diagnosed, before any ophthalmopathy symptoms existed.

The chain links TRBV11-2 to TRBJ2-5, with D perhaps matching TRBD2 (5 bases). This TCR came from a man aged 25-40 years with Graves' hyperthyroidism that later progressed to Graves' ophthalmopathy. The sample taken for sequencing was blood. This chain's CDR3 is CASSLGNGMETQYF. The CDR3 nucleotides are TGTGCCAGCAGCTTAGGGAACGGGATGGAGACCCAGTACTTC. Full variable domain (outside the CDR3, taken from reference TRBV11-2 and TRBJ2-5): EAGVAQSPRYKIIEKRQSVAFWCNPISGHATLYWYQQILGQGPKLLIQFQNNGVVDDSQLPKDRFSAERLKGVDSTLKIQPAKLEDSAVYLCASSLGNGMETQYFGPGTRLLVL.